This TCR beta chain was observed in a study of T cells expressing NK-cell markers. The cDNA for TCR beta came from 5'RACE template switching with UMIs. TCRdb re-analyzed the 5' RACE reads; it lists each CDR3 protein once, without DNA. In total, the table holds some 190,000 distinct CDR3 sequences. This sequence was found in a man aged 18-70 years in good health. Sequencing used blood T cells: a sorted CD56 or NKG2C T cell subset, CD4+ or CD8+ T cells, or bulk PBMC T cells (not recorded which).

The CDR3 spells CASSSTIDGELFF. The chain recombines TRBV5-4 with TRBJ2-2. This CDR3 spans 13 amino acids. The germline V gene has CDR1 SGHNT and CDR2 YYREEE (reference sequence).